This entry lists 25 T cell receptor beta chains sequenced from one sample in a study of post-analysis software for immune sequencing data (dated by TCRdb to 2013 to 2016). Overall study outcomes, separate from this receptor: Patients showed significantly higher frequencies than controls for about 5 TRBV segments, among them TRBV5-6, TRBV5-1 and TRBV20-1.

The library was made by PCR. Sequencer: Illumina HiSeq 2500. To reduce PCR and sequencing biases, unique molecular identifiers were incorporated into the TCR beta cDNA libraries. In TCRdb, the public reads were trimmed at Q25 with fastp and aligned with MiXCR, with productive beta chains retained. All rows with the same CDR3 protein become a single entry with the most common DNA and genes. The table for this sample lists 430,000 or so distinct CDR3 sequences; roughly 40% of them were counted only once. 6% to 9% of the sample lies in the top ten. For these receptors, no antigen is known. The sample was blood. All receptors come from a girl aged 2 to 9 with multiple sclerosis.

The chain combines TRBV6-5 with TRBJ1-1; D is unclear. Trimming took 0 bases from V and 9 from J, leaving 11 bases between them. From germline, CDR1 is MNHEY and CDR2 SVGAGI. The CDR3 extends over 13 amino acids. The CDR3 nucleotides are TGTGCCAGCAGTTACTCGAACCGGGATCAAGCTTTCTTT. Translation: CASSYSNRDQAFF.

The rearrangement links TRBV7-9 to TRBJ2-5; TRBD2 aligns across 9 bases. The trim removed 5 bases at V and 2 bases at J, leaving 9 bases unmatched. Germline CDR1 is SEHNR and CDR2 is FQNEAQ (reference sequence). The CDR3 consists of 16 residues. Here the CDR3 DNA reads TGTGCCAGCAGCCCACCGGGACTAGCCGTTCAAGAGACCCAGTACTTC. Translation gives CASSPPGLAVQETQYF.

The chain combines TRBV7-6 with TRBJ2-5, with 8 bases matching TRBD1. This CDR3 spans 15 amino acids. The germline gives CDR1 SGHVS, CDR2 FNYEAQ. Unmatched junction bases numbered 7, after V lost 5 bases and J lost 2 bases. In DNA, the CDR3 is TGTGCCAGCAGCCCCGGGACAGGAGGACAAGAGACCCAGTACTTC. Its protein is CASSPGTGGQETQYF.

This clonotype came up a few times. The chain uses TRBV5-1 and TRBJ1-2; D may be TRBD1 (5 bases). This CDR3 has 14 residues. Germline V gene lookup returns CDR1 SGHRS and CDR2 YFSETQ. Between the trimmed V and J ends, which lost 4 bases and 8 bases, there was a span of 18 bases. The CDR3 coding sequence is TGCGCCAGCAGCCCGACGGGGCTCCCCGCGGGCTACACCTTC. It encodes CASSPTGLPAGYTF.

V gene TRBV6-6 combines with J gene TRBJ2-3, with 13 bases matching TRBD2. Germline CDR1 and CDR2: MNHNY and SVGAGI (reference sequence). With V trimmed by 11 bases and J by 3 bases, 2 bases remained unmatched. The length of the CDR3 is 13 residues. The CDR3 region is CAATSGRTDTQYF. The CDR3 DNA reads TGTGCCGCGACTAGCGGGAGGACAGATACGCAGTATTTT.

A few counts support this clonotype. The chain employs TRBV7-2 and TRBJ2-1; D uncertain. CDR3 size: 11 residues. V gave up 5 bases and J gave up 12 bases, with 11 bases separating them. CDR1 and CDR2 (germline): SGHTA, FQGNSA. The CDR3 is CASSQAVGQFF. DNA for the CDR3: TGTGCCAGCAGCCAAGCCGTGGGGCAGTTCTTC.

This chain uses TRBV5-4 with TRBJ2-7; D not resolved. Germline V gene data show CDR1 as SGHNT and CDR2 as YYREEE (reference sequence). The CDR3 extends over 12 amino acids. With 4 bases removed from V and 6 bases from J, the gap between germline ends came to 11 bases. CDR3 sequence (DNA): TGTGCCAGCAGCAAGACCCGCCTCGAGCAGTACTTC. It yields the protein CASSKTRLEQYF.

This clonotype was seen only a few times. The chain is built from TRBV29-1 and TRBJ2-3, with D possibly matching TRBD2 (6 bases). Trimming shortened V by 5 bases and J by 0 bases, and 15 bases separated the two germline ends. This CDR3 has 15 amino acids. Germline V gene data show CDR1 as SQVTM and CDR2 as ANQGSEA. CDR3 protein: CSVPAGQASTDTQYF. The DNA of the CDR3 is TGCAGCGTTCCCGCGGGGCAGGCAAGCACAGATACGCAGTATTTT.

This chain links TRBV27 with TRBJ1-1; 9 bases align to TRBD1. In germline, CDR1 is MNHEY, CDR2 SMNVEV (reference sequence). The CDR3 runs 16 residues. J lost 7 bases, V lost 3 bases, and 12 bases had no gene match. CDR3 sequence (DNA): TGTGCCAGCAGTTTCCCCCCCGGGACAGGGATTAGTGAAGCTTTCTTT. Translation: CASSFPPGTGISEAFF.

This clonotype was detected only a few times. The J gene is TRBJ1-5, the V gene TRBV10-3; D call uncertain. Germline loops: CDR1 ENHRY, CDR2 SYGVKD. This CDR3 is built from 17 residues. V lost 0 bases and J 3 bases, leaving 15 bases between the germline ends. CDR3 sequence (DNA): TGTGCCATCAGTGAGTCCTTGCGACGCCACGACAATCAGCCCCAGCATTTT. Its protein product is CAISESLRRHDNQPQHF.

This chain links TRBV7-9 with TRBJ2-4; D possibly matches TRBD1 or TRBD2 (6 bases each). The germline gives CDR1 SEHNR, CDR2 FQNEAQ (reference sequence). This CDR3 region has 12 residues. With 5 bases removed from V and 13 bases from J, the gap between germline ends came to 15 bases. This chain's CDR3 is CASSRRGAEQYF. CDR3 nucleotides: TGTGCCAGCAGCAGGAGGGGGGCTGAGCAGTACTTC.

The rearrangement joins TRBV3-1 to TRBJ2-1, with TRBD2 identical over 13 bases. CDR3 size: 18 residues. J gave up 9 bases and V 5 bases, and 16 bases lay outside the gene matches. Germline values: CDR1 LGHDT, CDR2 YNNKEL (reference sequence). The CDR3, as DNA: TGTGCCAGCAGCTCCGGGACTAGCGGGGTTAGAGCATCCAGTGAGCAGTTCTTC. Encoded protein: CASSSGTSGVRASSEQFF.

This clonotype was seen a handful of times. The chain carries TRBV6-2 or TRBV6-3 and TRBJ1-1, with D unresolved. V was pared by 10 bases and J by 4 bases, with 16 bases between. Germline V gene lookup returns CDR1 MNHEY and CDR2 SVGEGT. CDR3 length equals 13 residues. CDR3 in amino acids: CAILEPGATEAFF. CDR3 nucleotides: TGTGCCATCCTTGAACCGGGAGCCACTGAAGCTTTCTTT.

In its sample, this clonotype was seen a few times. J is TRBJ1-5 and V is TRBV29-1; D is unresolved. V shed 7 bases and J shed 7 bases, with 17 bases lying between them. Germline lookup yields CDR1 SQVTM and CDR2 ANQGSEA. The CDR3 contains 13 residues. CDR3 amino acids: CSGISGMGQPQHF. The CDR3 DNA sequence: TGCAGCGGTATCTCTGGAATGGGGCAGCCCCAGCATTTT.

This clonotype has a handful of counts. The CDR3 sequence is CASSFGLAGANEQFF. Here the CDR3 DNA reads TGTGCCAGCAGTTTTGGGCTAGCGGGTGCCAATGAGCAGTTCTTC. The chain links TRBV12-3 or TRBV12-4 to TRBJ2-1, with TRBD2 matching over 8 bases. This CDR3 contains 15 residues. Trimming removed 3 bases from V and 6 bases from J; junction bases left unmatched: 7.

V is TRBV7-2 and J is TRBJ1-6; 8 positions match TRBD1. V dropped 5 bases and J dropped 9; count of bases not matched to a gene: 15. The CDR3 is 17 amino acids. Germline V lookup: CDR1 SGHTA, CDR2 FQGNSA. The CDR3 DNA sequence: TGTGCCAGCAGCGTAGACCCCGGGACAGGTCCTCGTTCACCCCTCCACTTT. Encoded protein: CASSVDPGTGPRSPLHF.

V usage is TRBV24-1 and J usage is TRBJ2-2, with 8 bases matching TRBD1. Trimming at V came to 4 bases and at J to 6 bases, leaving 9 bases not matched to a gene. The CDR3 is made up of 16 amino acids. Germline V gene data show CDR1 as KGHDR and CDR2 as SFDVKD. This CDR3 reads CATSDPQGTGPGELFF. CDR3 DNA: TGTGCCACCAGTGACCCACAGGGGACAGGCCCCGGGGAGCTGTTTTTT.

The CDR3 protein is CASSHRQGPRGNTIYF. The DNA of the CDR3 is TGCGCCAGCAGCCATCGGCAGGGGCCAAGAGGAAACACCATATATTTT. The chain has TRBV4-3 and TRBJ1-3; TRBD1 is a possible D gene (6 bases). Trimming shortened V by 3 bases and J by 4 bases, and 16 bases separated the two germline ends. From germline, CDR1 is LGHNA and CDR2 YSLEER. There are 16 residues in the CDR3.

CDR3 protein: CASSLMGRTEAFF. The CDR3 bases are TGTGCCAGCAGCCTCATGGGGAGGACTGAAGCTTTCTTT. The J gene is TRBJ1-1, the V gene TRBV7-2; the D is unclear. This CDR3 region has 13 residues. Germline V CDR1 and CDR2: SGHTA, FQGNSA. Trimming cost V 5 bases and J 5 bases, with 12 bases left between them.

This clonotype was seen only a few times. The chain has TRBV29-1 and TRBJ1-1; D ambiguous. The CDR3 extends over 14 amino acids. Germline V CDR1 and CDR2: SQVTM, ANQGSEA. V dropped 3 bases and J dropped 5 bases, with 16 bases sitting between them. As DNA, the CDR3 is TGCAGCGTTGATACCCAGATAAGGGAGACTGAAGCTTTCTTT. This codes for CSVDTQIRETEAFF.

This clonotype was seen a few times. The junction does not match germline at one end; this may be a read error. The chain combines TRBV20-1 with TRBJ1-2, with a weak D call TRBD1 (5 bases). Germline CDR1 DFQATT, CDR2 SNEGSKA (reference sequence). The CDR3 extends over 15 amino acids. The CDR3 DNA is TGCAGTGCTACGAGGCGGGACGGACCGACCTATGGCCACACCTTC. Amino acids: CSATRRDGPTYGHTF.

V is TRBV20-1 and J is TRBJ1-5, with 7 bases matching TRBD1. The junction had 10 bases not matched to a gene; V was cut back by 5 bases and J by 3 bases. Germline V CDR1 and CDR2: DFQATT, SNEGSKA (reference sequence). This CDR3 has 15 amino acids. The CDR3 loop is CSASPKGALNQPQHF. CDR3 sequence (DNA): TGCAGTGCTTCACCTAAGGGGGCCCTCAATCAGCCCCAGCATTTT.

The V call is TRBV7-2, the J call TRBJ2-3; 7 positions match TRBD2. The CDR3 has 15 residues. Germline V gene lookup returns CDR1 SGHTA and CDR2 FQGNSA. Germline trimming cut 2 bases from V and 4 bases from J; bases unmatched to any gene: 6. CDR3 in amino acids: CASSLSGRAPDTQYF. The CDR3 DNA sequence: TGTGCCAGCAGCTTAAGTGGGAGGGCCCCAGATACGCAGTATTTT.

This clonotype was seen a few times. The genes are TRBV10-3 and TRBJ2-5, with no clear D. CDR1 and CDR2 (germline): ENHRY, SYGVKD. Trimming shortened V by 3 bases and J by 5 bases, and 16 bases separated the two germline ends. This CDR3 comprises 15 residues. The CDR3 DNA reads as TGTGCCATCAGTGAACCCGGGCCCCTGGGTGAGACCCAGTACTTC. Translating it yields CAISEPGPLGETQYF.

This clonotype was observed a few times. The chain employs TRBV7-6 and TRBJ2-5; no reliable D call. CDR3 size: 13 residues. V lost 3 bases and J 5 bases, leaving 10 bases between the germline ends. Germline CDR1 is SGHVS and CDR2 is FNYEAQ. The CDR3 nucleotides read TGTGCCAGCAGCTTCTCAGCCAGGGAGACCCAGTACTTC. It yields the protein CASSFSARETQYF.